The rows below give T cell receptor beta chains drawn from one sample of a study of blood T cells in healthy people across ages. TCRdb re-derived calls from the 5' RACE reads in MiXCR, one entry per CDR3 protein. The table lists almost 1 million distinct CDR3 sequences, roughly half of them singletons. The sample taken for sequencing was blood. These receptors originate from an older woman in good health. Each CDR3 is given with its conserved first and last residue.

j_call: TRBJ2-7; v_call: TRBV12-3/TRBV12-4; cdr3_aa: CASSPQMGSYEQYF
j_call: TRBJ1-2; v_call: TRBV6-5; cdr3_aa: CASSWKQGSANYGYTF
j_call: TRBJ1-1; v_call: TRBV20-1; cdr3_aa: CSARTDGTEAFF
j_call: TRBJ2-7; v_call: TRBV12-3/TRBV12-4; cdr3_aa: CASSFRTTQGEQYF
j_call: TRBJ2-7; v_call: TRBV4-1; cdr3_aa: CASSLRFSSEQYF
j_call: TRBJ2-7; v_call: TRBV24-1; cdr3_aa: CATSDWTSGRPYEQYF
j_call: TRBJ2-7; v_call: TRBV5-1; cdr3_aa: CASSFGGGSRSYEQYF
j_call: TRBJ1-5; v_call: TRBV2; cdr3_aa: CASSWRNQPQHF
j_call: TRBJ2-5; v_call: TRBV25-1; cdr3_aa: CASSSGTSGSIGQGTQYF
j_call: TRBJ1-2; v_call: TRBV14; cdr3_aa: CASSQLTGHYGYTF
j_call: TRBJ1-1; v_call: TRBV14; cdr3_aa: CASSLSRLGTTEAFF
j_call: TRBJ2-5; v_call: TRBV6-5; cdr3_aa: CASTRVLGETQYF
j_call: TRBJ2-7; v_call: TRBV5-6; cdr3_aa: CASSFRSGVNEQYF
j_call: TRBJ2-1; v_call: TRBV4-1; cdr3_aa: CASSQTGGSYNEQFF
j_call: TRBJ2-3; v_call: TRBV12-3/TRBV12-4; cdr3_aa: CASGKLGPDTQYF
j_call: TRBJ2-3; v_call: TRBV5-1; cdr3_aa: CASSLRPGGGTDTQYF
j_call: TRBJ2-5; v_call: TRBV20-1; cdr3_aa: CSANEETQYF
j_call: TRBJ2-5; v_call: TRBV24-1; cdr3_aa: CATSDAQGPGKTQYF
j_call: TRBJ2-1; v_call: TRBV5-1; cdr3_aa: CASSLTGDPNNEQFF
j_call: TRBJ1-5; v_call: TRBV6-1; cdr3_aa: CASSRDRDQPQHF
j_call: TRBJ2-3; v_call: TRBV6-6; cdr3_aa: CASNNRDPSTDTQYF
j_call: TRBJ2-3; v_call: TRBV20-1; cdr3_aa: CSARILRDPFNSNTDTQYF
j_call: TRBJ2-1; v_call: TRBV6-5; cdr3_aa: CASSYVGPYNEQFF
j_call: TRBJ2-5; v_call: TRBV29-1; cdr3_aa: CSVEETNEQYF
j_call: TRBJ1-2; v_call: TRBV29-1; cdr3_aa: CSVEDPQAGYTF
j_call: .; v_call: TRBV20-1; cdr3_aa: CSAKTGETYEQYF
j_call: TRBJ1-6; v_call: TRBV28; cdr3_aa: CASSLISLNSPLHF
j_call: TRBJ2-7; v_call: TRBV29-1; cdr3_aa: CSVGWRQGAQKQYF
j_call: TRBJ2-7; v_call: TRBV3-1; cdr3_aa: CASSRENSYEQYF
j_call: TRBJ2-7; v_call: TRBV20-1; cdr3_aa: CSAGGGRQYF
j_call: TRBJ2-7; v_call: TRBV3-1; cdr3_aa: CASSRLDHEQYF
j_call: TRBJ2-7; v_call: TRBV28; cdr3_aa: CASSSWTSARSPYEQYF
j_call: TRBJ2-5; v_call: TRBV25-1; cdr3_aa: CASSEDRARGEETQYF
j_call: TRBJ2-3; v_call: TRBV3-1; cdr3_aa: CASSQGAIPTDTQYF
j_call: TRBJ2-1; v_call: TRBV7-9; cdr3_aa: CASSEWGGKKNEQFF
j_call: TRBJ1-5; v_call: TRBV12-3/TRBV12-4; cdr3_aa: CASSSDINQPQHF
j_call: TRBJ2-7; v_call: TRBV11-2; cdr3_aa: CASSPVEGQPSYEQYF
j_call: .; v_call: TRBV5-1; cdr3_aa: CAIYSGSTYNEQYF
j_call: TRBJ1-1; v_call: TRBV5-1; cdr3_aa: CASSLVRGANTEAFF
j_call: TRBJ2-7; v_call: TRBV29-1; cdr3_aa: CSVVAGTSGYEQYF
j_call: TRBJ2-3; v_call: TRBV7-9; cdr3_aa: CASSSGLGGTDTQYF